This TCR beta chain was sequenced in a study of Graves' ophthalmopathy and Graves' hyperthyroidism. Notes on the study in general: Appearing in blood as well were most expanded thyroid clonotypes above 0.001 frequency. From stable hyperthyroidism, ophthalmopathy was separated by a 13-signature model with just under 90% sensitivity and around 80% specificity. The study's model predicted ophthalmopathy progression at 70.59% sensitivity and about 78% specificity.

Notes on this clonotype: Its antigen remains unidentified.

The authors amplified TCR beta CDR3 regions from RNA transcripts. The first-round RT-PCR employed HTBI primers together with the Qiagen OneStep RT-PCR kit. A multiplex PCR was then performed as the second round. TCRdb reanalysed the multiplex PCR reads using MiXCR and keeps one entry per CDR3 protein. This table holds almost 750,000 distinct CDR3 sequences, roughly 41% found once. From germline, CDR1 is SQVTM and CDR2 ANQGSEA. CDR3 length equals 13 residues. Trimming took off 2 bases at V and 8 bases at J, with 16 bases between the two ends. The clonotype comes from an adult man with Graves' ophthalmopathy. The material sequenced was peripheral blood. This chain joins TRBV29-1 and TRBJ2-7; D is possibly TRBD1 (5 bases). This CDR3 is CSVENSQENKQYF. The CDR3, as DNA: TGCAGCGTTGAAAACTCACAGGAGAACAAGCAGTACTTC.